The next 31 T cell receptor beta chains were all read from a single sample in a study of shared T cell receptors in the human thymus. Data came from immunoSEQ multiplex PCR; TCRdb stores just in-frame clones and leaves some out. This sample has approximately 490,000 clones, with 78% found just once. These data were likewise used in another study, on human thymus T cells.

Input material: thymocytes. The receptor set was obtained from a boy under two years old with a congenital heart defect.

This clone was counted a single time. The chain carries TRBV6-1 and TRBJ2-3, with D maybe TRBD2 (5 bases). V lost 2 bases, J lost 0 bases, and 12 bases lay in between. The CDR3 length is 16 residues. Germline CDR1 is MNHNS and CDR2 is SASEGT. CDR3 bases: TGTGCCAGCAGTGAATATCGGGGAGTTAGCACAGATACGCAGTATTTT. Amino acid sequence: CASSEYRGVSTDTQYF.

This rearrangement joins TRBV5-6 to TRBJ2-3; 8 bases align to TRBD2. The CDR3 loop spans 15 amino acids. CDR1 is SGHDT and CDR2 is YYEEEE in the germline V gene. The V and J ends lost 0 bases and 3 bases, in that order; junction bases with no gene match: 3. In DNA form, the CDR3 reads TGTGCCAGCAGCTTGGAGCGGGAGAAAACAGATACGCAGTATTTT. The encoded protein is CASSLEREKTDTQYF.

The V gene is TRBV5-1, the J gene TRBJ1-3; D is possibly TRBD1 (6 bases). Trimming cost V 0 bases and J 0 bases, with 13 bases left between them. The germline V gene encodes CDR1 SGHRS and CDR2 YFSETQ. This CDR3 is 17 amino acids long. CDR3: CASSLAITGLSGNTIYF. The CDR3 coding sequence is TGCGCCAGCAGCTTGGCCATTACAGGGCTCTCTGGAAACACCATATATTTT.

This clone was counted between two and nine times. The V call is TRBV15, the J call TRBJ1-1, with 8 bases identical to TRBD1. V was pared by 0 bases and J by 7 bases, with 1 base of the junction left unmatched. This CDR3 is 13 amino acids long. Germline V gives CDR1 LNHNV, CDR2 YYDKDF (reference sequence). CDR3 sequence reads: CATSRDGQGEAFF. The CDR3 DNA reads as TGTGCCACCAGCAGAGACGGACAGGGTGAAGCTTTCTTT.

The chain recombines TRBV7-9 with TRBJ2-3; D perhaps matches TRBD2 (6 bases). CDR3 size: 14 residues. The germline gives CDR1 SEHNR, CDR2 FQNEAQ (reference sequence). Trimming stripped 4 bases from V and 3 bases from J, with 11 bases between. CDR3 in amino acids: CASSYGRGTDTQYF. DNA for the CDR3: TGTGCCAGCAGCTACGGGAGAGGGACAGATACGCAGTATTTT.

This chain joins TRBV27 and TRBJ1-1, with TRBD1 matching over 7 bases. V lost 5 bases to trimming and J lost 7 bases; unmatched junction nucleotides: 16. The germline CDR1 and CDR2 sequences are MNHEY and SMNVEV (reference sequence). This CDR3 has 16 amino acids. The CDR3 coding sequence is TGTGCCAGCAGTCGACGTTACCGGTGGGGACAGTATGAAGCTTTCTTT. This translates into CASSRRYRWGQYEAFF.

V usage is TRBV27 and J usage is TRBJ1-5; D gene uncertain. V was trimmed by 5 bases and J by 3 bases, leaving 17 bases between them. Germline CDR1 reads MNHEY; CDR2 reads SMNVEV (reference sequence). This CDR3 has 16 amino acids. This chain's CDR3 is CASSRTGDSANQPQHF. CDR3 sequence (DNA): TGTGCCAGCAGTCGGACTGGGGATTCGGCCAATCAGCCCCAGCATTTT.

This sequence joins TRBV19 and TRBJ2-1; unclear D gene. CDR3 size: 12 residues. Germline loops: CDR1 LNHDA, CDR2 SQIVND (reference sequence). Trimming cost V 3 bases and J 5 bases, with 5 bases left between them. In DNA form, the CDR3 reads TGTGCCAGTAGTATCGAGCACAATGAGCAGTTCTTC. Its translation: CASSIEHNEQFF.

The V call is TRBV6-1, the J call TRBJ2-7; D is undetermined. The CDR3 totals 14 residues. Germline V gene data show CDR1 as MNHNS and CDR2 as SASEGT. Trimming removed 5 bases from V and 0 bases from J, with 11 bases in between. The CDR3 nucleotides are TGTGCCAGCAGTCCGGGTAAGAGCTCCTACGAGCAGTACTTC. This sequence encodes CASSPGKSSYEQYF.

The chain links TRBV7-2 to TRBJ2-7, with D perhaps TRBD2 (6 bases). The V gene's germline CDR1 is SGHTA and CDR2 FQGNSA. CDR3 size: 16 residues. V dropped 0 bases and J dropped 4 bases, with 16 bases sitting between them. The CDR3 spells CASSLAAPRGGYEQYF. Written as DNA, the CDR3 is TGTGCCAGCAGCTTAGCGGCCCCCAGAGGAGGGTACGAGCAGTACTTC.

The genes are TRBV6-5 and TRBJ2-3; 7 bases are shared with TRBD2. The germline CDR1 and CDR2 sequences are MNHEY and SVGAGI. The CDR3 sequence is 16 residues long. With V trimmed by 2 bases and J by 8 bases, 13 bases remained unmatched. The CDR3 nucleotides are TGTGCCAGCAGTTACGCTCAGCTAGCTCCGGGAGGTACGCAGTATTTT. This gives the protein CASSYAQLAPGGTQYF.

CDR3 bases: TGTGCCAGCAGTGGGACTAGCCGGCGAGATACGCAGTATTTT. It yields the protein CASSGTSRRDTQYF. J is TRBJ2-3 and V is TRBV6-4; TRBD2 aligns across 8 bases. The CDR3 has 14 residues. V lost 4 bases and J lost 5; bases outside the gene matches: 5. The germline CDR1 and CDR2 sequences are MRHNA and SNTAGT.

V usage is TRBV5-1 and J usage is TRBJ1-2; no definite D call. Germline values: CDR1 SGHRS, CDR2 YFSETQ. This CDR3 is built from 12 residues. Trimming stripped 4 bases from V and 4 bases from J, with 8 bases between. As DNA, the CDR3 is TGCGCCAGCAGCCCCGAAGCCTATGGCTACACCTTC. This gives the protein CASSPEAYGYTF.

V is TRBV27 and J is TRBJ2-1, with TRBD2 as a possible D gene (7 bases). CDR3 size: 17 residues. Trimming took 5 bases from V and 4 from J, leaving 21 bases between them. Looked up from germline, CDR1 is MNHEY and CDR2 is SMNVEV (reference sequence). The DNA for the CDR3 is TGTGCCAGCAGTCCACCCAAAGGGGGGGCGGATTACAATGAGCAGTTCTTC. It specifies CASSPPKGGADYNEQFF.

The CDR3 protein is CASSQVAVSSYNEQFF. The CDR3 DNA reads TGCGCCAGCAGCCAAGTGGCCGTCAGCTCCTACAATGAGCAGTTCTTC. The chain employs TRBV4-3 and TRBJ2-1, with D hard to call. Trimming pared 1 base from V and 0 bases from J, leaving 10 bases between. This CDR3 has 16 amino acids. Germline V gene data show CDR1 as LGHNA and CDR2 as YSLEER.

The chain carries TRBV19 and TRBJ2-7; perhaps TRBD2 as D (6 bases). CDR1 and CDR2 from the germline V gene are LNHDA and SQIVND (reference sequence). This CDR3 has 12 residues. With 5 bases removed from V and 5 bases from J, the gap between germline ends came to 10 bases. The DNA for the CDR3 is TGTGCCAGTAGTGGCGGGACTCACGAGCAGTACTTC. Translated, it gives CASSGGTHEQYF.

The CDR3 coding sequence is TGTGCCAGCTCACCGGACAGGGAGGGTGAGCAGTACTTC. Residues: CASSPDREGEQYF. The chain employs TRBV18 and TRBJ2-7; a weak D match, TRBD1 (8 bases). The CDR3 contains 13 residues. Germline-derived CDR1 and CDR2 are KGHSH and LQKENI. Trimming cost V 3 bases and J 7 bases, with 13 bases left between them.

This clone was seen a handful of times. This sequence joins TRBV4-1 and TRBJ2-1; the match to TRBD2 covers 9 bases. CDR3 size: 15 residues. Trimming cost V 0 bases and J 5 bases; bases outside gene matches: 2. Germline assignment: CDR1 MGHRA and CDR2 YSYEKL. This CDR3 is CASSQETSGHNEQFF. CDR3 coding DNA: TGCGCCAGCAGCCAAGAGACTAGCGGTCACAATGAGCAGTTCTTC.

This chain connects TRBV19 to TRBJ2-1; the match to TRBD2 covers 9 bases. The CDR3 runs 14 residues. The germline gives CDR1 LNHDA, CDR2 SQIVND (reference sequence). V lost 5 bases to trimming and J lost 12 bases; unmatched junction nucleotides: 11. The chain's CDR3 is CASSWGLAGPRQFF. The CDR3 region has the DNA TGTGCCAGTAGTTGGGGGCTAGCGGGACCGAGGCAGTTCTTC. The whole variable domain, remainder taken from reference TRBV19 and TRBJ2-1, is DGGITQSPKYLFRKEGQNVTLSCEQNLNHDAMYWYRQDPGQGLRLIYYSQIVNDFQKGDIAEGYSVSREKKESFPLTVTSAQKNPTAFYLCASSWGLAGPRQFFGPGTRLTVL.

This clone was found once. The chain recombines TRBV4-3 with TRBJ2-7; 7 nucleotides match TRBD1. The germline V gene encodes CDR1 LGHNA and CDR2 YSLEER. The V and J ends lost 0 bases and 3 bases, in that order; junction bases with no gene match: 8. The CDR3 is made up of 16 amino acids. DNA of the CDR3: TGCGCCAGCAGCCAAGATTTTAACAGGGGTGTCTACGAGCAGTACTTC. As protein: CASSQDFNRGVYEQYF.

The sample holds one count of this clone. The rearrangement uses TRBV7-9 and TRBJ2-2, with D unresolved. The germline V and J ends were trimmed by 5 bases and 2 bases, with 6 bases remaining between them. This CDR3 has 13 amino acids. CDR1 and CDR2 from the germline V gene are SEHNR and FQNEAQ (reference sequence). CDR3 bases: TGTGCCAGCAGCCCCAAAAACACCGGGGAGCTGTTTTTT. It translates to CASSPKNTGELFF.

This chain uses TRBV10-1 with TRBJ2-1, with D possibly being TRBD2 (6 bases). V gave up 2 bases and J gave up 6 bases, with 14 bases separating them. Germline values: CDR1 WNHNN, CDR2 SYGVQD (reference sequence). The CDR3 extends over 15 amino acids. CDR3 sequence (DNA): TGCGCCAGCAGTGAGGTTGGGGGGAGGTTCAATGAGCAGTTCTTC. Translation: CASSEVGGRFNEQFF.

CDR3 in amino acids: CASSLETGPRSYQPQHF. In DNA, the CDR3 is TGTGCCAGCAGCTTGGAAACAGGCCCGCGGAGCTATCAGCCCCAGCATTTT. The chain links TRBV5-6 to TRBJ1-5, with D maybe TRBD1 (5 bases). The CDR3 has 17 amino acids. The germline V gene encodes CDR1 SGHDT and CDR2 YYEEEE. With 0 bases removed from V and 5 bases from J, the gap between germline ends came to 18 bases. The whole variable domain, filled in from reference TRBV5-6 and TRBJ1-5, reads DAGVTQSPTHLIKTRGQQVTLRCSPKSGHDTVSWYQQALGQGPQFIFQYYEEEERQRGNFPDRFSGHQFPNYSSELNVNALLLGDSALYLCASSLETGPRSYQPQHFGDGTRLSIL.

The chain links TRBV4-2 to TRBJ2-4, with TRBD2 identical over 10 bases. The V gene end was trimmed by 5 bases and the J gene end by 3 bases; junction bases not matched to a gene: 19. Germline V CDR1 and CDR2: LGHNA, YNFKEQ. The CDR3 runs 20 residues. The CDR3 bases are TGTGCCAGCAGCAATAGTGGGCTAGCGGGAGAGGGGACTAGCAAAAACATTCAGTACTTC. This translates into CASSNSGLAGEGTSKNIQYF.

The chain is built from TRBV6-1 and TRBJ2-7; the D gene is possibly TRBD1 (6 bases). The germline CDR1 and CDR2 sequences are MNHNS and SASEGT. Trimming removed 8 bases at V and 5 bases at J, with 13 bases between. The CDR3 is 12 residues long. This chain's CDR3 is CASRQGPNEQYF. The DNA of the CDR3 is TGTGCCAGCCGGCAGGGGCCCAACGAGCAGTACTTC.

The V call is TRBV28, the J call TRBJ2-5; 8 positions match TRBD2. The CDR3 totals 18 residues. Germline V gene sequence: CDR1 MDHEN, CDR2 SYDVKM. With V trimmed by 5 bases and J by 0 bases, 14 bases remained unmatched. CDR3 loop: CASSHRPRLALYQETQYF. Here the CDR3 DNA reads TGTGCCAGCAGTCACCGACCCAGACTAGCGTTATACCAAGAGACCCAGTACTTC.

The CDR3 DNA sequence: TGTGCCATTGGGCGGGGGCAGGTGGGTCAGCCCCAGCATTTT. This gives the protein CAIGRGQVGQPQHF. The chain carries TRBV27 and TRBJ1-5; TRBD1 is a possible D gene (6 bases). Trimming took off 10 bases at V and 6 bases at J, with 19 bases between the two ends. There are 14 residues in the CDR3. CDR1 is MNHEY and CDR2 is SMNVEV in the germline V gene (reference sequence).

The V gene is TRBV6-1, the J gene TRBJ2-1; 9 nucleotides line up with TRBD2. Germline CDR1 reads MNHNS; CDR2 reads SASEGT. V trimming: 3 bases; J trimming: 5 bases; junction bases outside the gene matches: 5. The CDR3 length is 15 residues. The CDR3 sequence is CASSDQGLAHNEQFF. In DNA, the CDR3 is TGTGCCAGCAGTGACCAGGGACTAGCCCACAATGAGCAGTTCTTC.

This chain joins TRBV19 and TRBJ1-5; unclear D gene. CDR1 is LNHDA, CDR2 SQIVND, per germline (reference sequence). The CDR3 runs to 16 residues. Deletions cut 1 base from V and 6 bases from J, with 16 bases between. The CDR3 loop is CASSIARQQEGQPQHF. The CDR3 DNA is TGTGCCAGTAGTATAGCTCGGCAGCAGGAGGGTCAGCCCCAGCATTTT.

V gene TRBV30 combines with J gene TRBJ1-2; no reliable D call. Deletions cut 0 bases from V and 5 bases from J, with 13 bases between. The CDR3 is 14 amino acids. Germline V lookup: CDR1 GTSNPN, CDR2 SVGIG (reference sequence). The CDR3 region has the DNA TGTGCCTGGAGTGTACCGCCGCCCGGGTATGGCTACACCTTC. It translates to CAWSVPPPGYGYTF.

J is TRBJ2-7 and V is TRBV2; 8 bases fit TRBD2. Unmatched junction bases numbered 10, after V lost 6 bases and J lost 3 bases. The CDR3 totals 15 residues. Germline V lookup: CDR1 SNHLY, CDR2 FYNNEI. The CDR3 nucleotides are TGTGCCAGCAGCGTTCCGGGACTAGTAGACTACGAGCAGTACTTC. Translating it yields CASSVPGLVDYEQYF.